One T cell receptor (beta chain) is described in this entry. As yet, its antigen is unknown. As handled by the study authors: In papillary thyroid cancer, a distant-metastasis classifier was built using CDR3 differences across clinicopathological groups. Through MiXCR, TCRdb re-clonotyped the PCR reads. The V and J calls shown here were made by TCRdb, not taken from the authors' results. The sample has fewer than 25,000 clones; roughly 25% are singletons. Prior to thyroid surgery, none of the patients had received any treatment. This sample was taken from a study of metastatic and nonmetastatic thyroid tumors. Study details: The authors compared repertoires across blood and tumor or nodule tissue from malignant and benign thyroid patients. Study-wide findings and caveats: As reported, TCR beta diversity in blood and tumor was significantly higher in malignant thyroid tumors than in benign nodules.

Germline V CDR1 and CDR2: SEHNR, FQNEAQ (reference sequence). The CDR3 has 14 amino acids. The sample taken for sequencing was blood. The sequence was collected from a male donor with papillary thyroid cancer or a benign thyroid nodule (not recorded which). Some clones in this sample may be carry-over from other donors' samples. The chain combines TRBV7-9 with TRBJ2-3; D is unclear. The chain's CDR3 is CAHGPGASTDTQYF. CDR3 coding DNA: TGTGCTCACGGGCCGGGCGCTAGCACAGATACGCAGTATTTT.